One and the same sample provided the 8 T cell receptor beta chains below, sequenced in a study of cytomegalovirus exposure and HLA in healthy donors. The PCR contained 60 Vbeta and 13 Jbeta primers. The protocol was immunoSEQ multiplex PCR, while the TCRdb copy is restricted to in-frame clones and leaves out a portion. The sample lists around 100,000 clones, around four fifths seen once, with about 7.3% in the top ten. Sequencing was performed on PBMCs. The origin of the receptors is a man aged 30-40 years in good health and CMV-seronegative.

The chain joins TRBV6-6 to TRBJ1-2; TRBD1 agrees at 9 bases. CDR3 length equals 13 residues. Unmatched junction bases numbered 7, after V lost 6 bases and J lost 8 bases. The germline CDR1 and CDR2 sequences are MNHNY and SVGAGI (reference sequence). The CDR3 nucleotides are TGTGCCAGCAGCCCCCCCACAGGGGGCGGCTACACCTTC. Translation: CASSPPTGGGYTF.

This clone occurred once. This chain connects TRBV5-1 to TRBJ2-3; TRBD1 agrees at 9 bases. The V gene's germline CDR1 is SGHRS and CDR2 YFSETQ. J was trimmed by 5 bases and V by 0 bases; bases with no gene match: 7. The CDR3 totals 16 residues. CDR3 region: CASSLVGTGWKDTQYF. For the CDR3, the DNA is TGCGCCAGCAGCTTGGTAGGGACAGGGTGGAAAGATACGCAGTATTTT.

This clone was observed a handful of times. The chain uses TRBV6-5 and TRBJ2-2, with D possibly TRBD1 on 5 matching bases. CDR1 is MNHEY, CDR2 SVGAGI, per germline. The CDR3 is made up of 14 amino acids. V lost 6 bases and J 5 bases, leaving 13 bases between the germline ends. CDR3 residues: CASSLLGPTGELFF. The CDR3 DNA is TGTGCCAGCAGCCTTTTGGGGCCAACCGGGGAGCTGTTTTTT.

The J gene is TRBJ1-2, the V gene TRBV7-9; 10 positions match TRBD1. Per germline, CDR1 SEHNR and CDR2 FQNEAQ (reference sequence). The CDR3 is made up of 15 amino acids. J was trimmed by 0 bases and V by 5 bases; bases with no gene match: 3. The CDR3 region is CASSRGQGANYGYTF. For the CDR3, the DNA is TGTGCCAGCAGCCGCGGACAGGGGGCTAACTATGGCTACACCTTC.

This chain connects TRBV19 to TRBJ1-2, with D possibly TRBD1 on 6 matching bases. CDR1 and CDR2 from the germline V gene are LNHDA and SQIVND (reference sequence). V was clipped by 9 bases and J by 8 bases, with 16 bases between them. There are 12 residues in the CDR3. CDR3 coding DNA: TGTGCCAGCTTGGACAGCCCCTGGGGCTACACCTTC. It is translated as CASLDSPWGYTF. Based on the CDR3 plus reference TRBV19 and TRBJ1-2, the full variable domain is DGGITQSPKYLFRKEGQNVTLSCEQNLNHDAMYWYRQDPGQGLRLIYYSQIVNDFQKGDIAEGYSVSREKKESFPLTVTSAQKNPTAFYLCASLDSPWGYTFGSGTRLTVV.

This clone was seen only a few times. The genes are TRBV7-2 and TRBJ1-2; 7 positions match TRBD1. The CDR3 totals 17 residues. CDR1 is SGHTA and CDR2 is FQGNSA in the germline V gene. J was trimmed by 0 bases and V by 5 bases; bases with no gene match: 12. In DNA form, the CDR3 reads TGTGCCAGCAGCCTCTATTCGACAGGGATGCCTAACTATGGCTACACCTTC. Protein sequence: CASSLYSTGMPNYGYTF.

This clone turned up a few times. The chain is built from TRBV4-1 and TRBJ2-1; 7 nucleotides line up with TRBD2. Losses at the gene ends were 1 base for V and 7 bases for J; bases not matched to a gene: 7. CDR1 is MGHRA, CDR2 YSYEKL, per germline. The CDR3 consists of 15 residues. In nucleotides, the CDR3 is TGCGCCAGCAGCCAAGTGGCGGGAGTCGGGAATGAGCAGTTCTTC. It translates to CASSQVAGVGNEQFF.

The genes are TRBV30 and TRBJ2-2; 9 bases agree with TRBD1. From germline, CDR1 is GTSNPN and CDR2 SVGIG (reference sequence). V lost 6 bases to trimming and J lost 1 base; unmatched junction nucleotides: 6. The length of the CDR3 is 15 residues. The CDR3 reads CACNLGQGNTGELFF. The CDR3 DNA sequence: TGTGCCTGTAACCTGGGACAGGGGAACACCGGGGAGCTGTTTTTT.